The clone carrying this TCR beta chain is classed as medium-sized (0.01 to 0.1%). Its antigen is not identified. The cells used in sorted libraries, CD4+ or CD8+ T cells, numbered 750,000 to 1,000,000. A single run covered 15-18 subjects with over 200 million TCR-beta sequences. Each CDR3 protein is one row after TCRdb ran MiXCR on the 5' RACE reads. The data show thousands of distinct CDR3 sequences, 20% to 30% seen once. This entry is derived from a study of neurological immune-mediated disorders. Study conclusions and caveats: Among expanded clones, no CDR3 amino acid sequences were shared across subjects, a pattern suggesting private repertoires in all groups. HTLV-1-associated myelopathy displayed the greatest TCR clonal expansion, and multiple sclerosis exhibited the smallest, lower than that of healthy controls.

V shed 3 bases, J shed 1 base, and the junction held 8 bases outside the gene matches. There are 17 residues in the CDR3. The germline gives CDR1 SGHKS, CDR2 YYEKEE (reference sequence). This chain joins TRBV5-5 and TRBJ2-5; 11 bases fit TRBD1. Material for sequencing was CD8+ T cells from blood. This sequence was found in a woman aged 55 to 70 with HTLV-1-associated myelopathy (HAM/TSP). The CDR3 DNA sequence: TGTGCCAGCAGCTCCACACGGACAGGGGGCCCCCAAGAGACCCAGTACTTC. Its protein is CASSSTRTGGPQETQYF.